The text below deals with one T cell receptor (beta chain). CDR3 length equals 13 residues. Germline CDR1 SGHDT, CDR2 YYEEEE. The V end lost 0 bases, the J end lost 3 bases, and 6 bases lay between the germline ends. Synthetic spike-ins, TCR analog templates, were added into each PCR. Profiling relied on immunoSEQ multiplex PCR, and the TCRdb table lists in-frame clones only, not all of them. The sample shows 80,000 to 130,000 clones, about nine tenths of them seen only once. This specimen comes from a study of PD-L1 blockade in urothelial cancer. As for the study in general: At 3 weeks (second dose) and 6 weeks after starting treatment, blood was analyzed.

Every patient provided from 1 to 8 samples, collected pretreatment and on-treatment. The TCR sequence derives from a woman at least 80 years old with urothelial cancer. The sequencing used PBMCs, collected around atezolizumab (anti-PD-L1) treatment. The J gene is TRBJ2-5, the V gene TRBV5-6; maybe TRBD2 (5 bases). The CDR3 DNA is TGTGCCAGCAGCTTGGTGGGAGAAGAGACCCAGTACTTC. Encoded protein: CASSLVGEETQYF. Using reference TRBV5-6 and TRBJ2-5 for the parts outside the CDR3, the full variable domain is DAGVTQSPTHLIKTRGQQVTLRCSPKSGHDTVSWYQQALGQGPQFIFQYYEEEERQRGNFPDRFSGHQFPNYSSELNVNALLLGDSALYLCASSLVGEETQYFGPGTRLLVL.